A single sample is the source of the 22 T cell receptor beta chains below, sequenced in a study of blood T cell repertoires in COVID-19. Measured with immunoSEQ multiplex PCR; TCRdb has only the in-frame clones, and not every one. This sample has roughly 68,000 clones; roughly 88% occur once, and the top ten carry 25% to 35%. The sample comprised peripheral blood. Source of these receptors: a man in his fifties with acute or convalescent COVID-19.

A single count supports this clone. The chain recombines TRBV14 with TRBJ1-4, with 8 bases aligning to TRBD1. The germline V gene has CDR1 SGHDN and CDR2 FVKESK. The CDR3 extends over 14 amino acids. The J segment lost 6 bases and the V segment lost 5 bases, leaving 5 bases of the junction unmatched. The CDR3 is CASSTTGVDEKLFF. In DNA, the CDR3 is TGTGCCAGCAGCACGACAGGGGTGGATGAAAAACTGTTTTTT.

V and J are TRBV18 and TRBJ1-4; possibly TRBD1 for D (5 bases). Germline V gives CDR1 KGHSH, CDR2 LQKENI. Trimming stripped 3 bases from V and 4 bases from J, with 9 bases between. The CDR3 has 14 amino acids. The CDR3 is CASSPSTDNEKLFF. CDR3 DNA sequence: TGTGCCAGCTCACCGTCGACAGATAATGAAAAACTGTTTTTT.

The chain recombines TRBV10-2 with TRBJ1-1, with a tentative D call TRBD1 (6 bases). V lost 7 bases, J lost 4 bases, and 10 bases lay in between. The CDR3 totals 12 residues. Germline V gene lookup returns CDR1 WSHSY and CDR2 SAAADI. CDR3 coding DNA: TGCGCCAGCAAAGGGGGGGGCACTGAAGCTTTCTTT. Encoded protein: CASKGGGTEAFF.

The V call is TRBV18, the J call TRBJ2-7; 8 nucleotides match TRBD1. V shed 3 bases and J 0 bases; nucleotides not matched to a gene: 4. Germline CDR1 and CDR2: KGHSH and LQKENI. The CDR3 totals 15 residues. CDR3 loop: CASSPPGQASYEQYF. The CDR3 DNA follows: TGTGCCAGCTCACCCCCGGGACAGGCCTCCTACGAGCAGTACTTC. The whole variable domain, filled in from reference TRBV18 and TRBJ2-7, reads NAGVMQNPRHLVRRRGQEARLRCSPMKGHSHVYWYRQLPEEGLKFMVYLQKENIIDESGMPKERFSAEFPKEGPSILRIQQVVRGDSAAYFCASSPPGQASYEQYFGPGTRLTVT.

The J gene is TRBJ1-5, the V gene TRBV18, with 7 positions matching TRBD1. V lost 3 bases, J lost 6 bases, and 8 bases stayed unmatched. This CDR3 is 15 amino acids long. CDR1 and CDR2 from the germline V gene are KGHSH and LQKENI. The CDR3 here is CASSPTGVGGQPQHF. CDR3 in DNA: TGTGCCAGCTCACCCACAGGGGTAGGGGGTCAGCCCCAGCATTTT.

The chain has TRBV4-1 and TRBJ2-7; 10 nucleotides line up with TRBD2. V shed 1 base, J shed 0 bases, and the junction held 0 bases outside the gene matches. CDR3 length equals 15 residues. In germline, CDR1 is MGHRA, CDR2 YSYEKL. CDR3 sequence reads: CASSQGLAGSYEQYF. The CDR3 nucleotides read TGCGCCAGCAGCCAAGGACTAGCGGGCTCCTACGAGCAGTACTTC.

J is TRBJ2-7 and V is TRBV9; TRBD1 aligns across 7 bases. CDR1 is SGDLS, CDR2 YYNGEE, per germline. J was trimmed by 4 bases and V by 2 bases; bases with no gene match: 3. This CDR3 contains 13 residues. CDR3 in DNA: TGTGCCAGCAGCGTCCAACAGGGGTACGAGCAGTACTTC. It translates to CASSVQQGYEQYF.

The V and J genes are TRBV6-1 and TRBJ2-7; 8 bases line up with TRBD1. After removal of 3 bases from V and 2 bases from J, the junction contained 6 bases not matched to a gene. There are 15 residues in the CDR3. Germline lookup yields CDR1 MNHNS and CDR2 SASEGT. The CDR3 sequence: CASSEPGQAPYEQYF. Here the CDR3 DNA reads TGTGCCAGCAGTGAGCCGGGACAGGCTCCCTACGAGCAGTACTTC.

The rearrangement joins TRBV7-3 to TRBJ2-1; TRBD2 agrees at 7 bases. V lost 4 bases and J lost 2; bases outside the gene matches: 5. Germline V gene sequence: CDR1 SGHTA, CDR2 FQGTGA. The CDR3 covers 15 residues. DNA for the CDR3: TGTGCCAGCAGCTCAGCGGGGCTAACCTACAATGAGCAGTTCTTC. Protein: CASSSAGLTYNEQFF.

This clone was picked up one time. As DNA, the CDR3 is TGTGCCAGCAGCCGGGTGTCAGGGGCCGATTCACCCCTCCACTTT. Protein sequence: CASSRVSGADSPLHF. This chain uses TRBV7-9 with TRBJ1-6, with D maybe TRBD1 (6 bases). The CDR3 has 15 amino acids. The V and J ends lost 5 bases and 8 bases respectively, with 16 bases between them. Germline CDR1 SEHNR, CDR2 FQNEAQ (reference sequence).

The count of this clone is one. J is TRBJ1-2 and V is TRBV7-8; 7 positions agree with TRBD1. The germline V gene encodes CDR1 SGHVS and CDR2 FQNEAQ. V was pared by 4 bases and J by 4 bases, with 3 bases of the junction left unmatched. CDR3 length: 13 residues. The CDR3 region has the DNA TGTGCCAGCAGCTCAGGACAGGCCTATGGCTACACCTTC. Encoded protein: CASSSGQAYGYTF. The full variable domain, completed using reference TRBV7-8 and TRBJ1-2, is GAGVSQSPRYKVAKRGQDVALRCDPISGHVSLFWYQQALGQGPEFLTYFQNEAQLDKSGLPSDRFFAERPEGSVSTLKIQRTQQEDSAVYLCASSSGQAYGYTFGSGTRLTVV.

This clone was counted once. V usage is TRBV6-2 or TRBV6-3 and J usage is TRBJ2-1; TRBD2 agrees at 12 bases. The CDR3 covers 18 residues. The J segment lost 10 bases and the V segment lost 6 bases, leaving 19 bases of the junction unmatched. Germline CDR1 reads MNHEY; CDR2 reads SVGEGT. The CDR3 loop is CASSPEGSSGGAMREQFF. The CDR3 bases are TGTGCCAGCAGCCCTGAGGGGTCTAGCGGGGGGGCCATGAGAGAGCAGTTCTTC.

The CDR3 loop reads CASIRVCYGYTF. CDR3 DNA sequence: TGTGCCAGCATCAGGGTTTGCTATGGCTACACCTTC. The chain uses TRBV11-2 and TRBJ1-2, with a weak D call TRBD1 (5 bases). The CDR3 sequence is 12 residues long. CDR1 SGHAT and CDR2 FQNNGV come from the germline V gene. Trimming stripped 7 bases from V and 4 bases from J, with 10 bases between.

The chain couples TRBV9 to TRBJ2-7; 10 positions match TRBD2. The CDR3 has 16 amino acids. Germline-derived CDR1 and CDR2 are SGDLS and YYNGEE. The V segment lost 4 bases and the J segment 7 bases; nucleotides outside the gene matches: 14. CDR3 in DNA: TGTGCCAGCAGCCCGAAGCCGGGACTAGCGAGTCGGGAGCAGTACTTC. Translating gives CASSPKPGLASREQYF.

This chain connects TRBV18 to TRBJ2-6, with D perhaps TRBD1 (5 bases). Germline V CDR1 and CDR2: KGHSH, LQKENI. The length of the CDR3 is 16 residues. V was pared by 5 bases and J by 0 bases, with 11 bases between. The CDR3 here is CASSIGDLSGANVLTF. CDR3 DNA: TGTGCCAGCTCAATAGGGGATCTCTCTGGGGCCAACGTCCTGACTTTC.

This chain joins TRBV13 and TRBJ2-7; 12 bases fit TRBD1. Germline V gene data show CDR1 as PRHDT and CDR2 as FYEKMQ (reference sequence). The CDR3 sequence is 15 residues long. V dropped 8 bases and J dropped 3; count of bases not matched to a gene: 8. CDR3 DNA sequence: TGTGCCAGCGCCCCGGGACAGGGGGCTAACTACGAGCAGTACTTC. It is translated as CASAPGQGANYEQYF.

V and J are TRBV6-5 and TRBJ2-2; no definite D call. V lost 4 bases and J lost 3, with 9 bases in between. The CDR3 extends over 14 amino acids. Germline V gives CDR1 MNHEY, CDR2 SVGAGI. In nucleotides, the CDR3 is TGTGCCAGCAGTTCCGGGTACGACACCGGGGAGCTGTTTTTT. Protein: CASSSGYDTGELFF.

The V and J genes are TRBV27 and TRBJ2-1; TRBD2 might be the D (6 bases). Germline V CDR1 and CDR2: MNHEY, SMNVEV (reference sequence). The CDR3 totals 12 residues. Trimming removed 5 bases from V and 6 bases from J, with 8 bases in between. The CDR3 DNA reads TGTGCCAGCAGTCGACTAGGCAATGAGCAGTTCTTC. This gives the protein CASSRLGNEQFF.

The chain uses TRBV25-1 and TRBJ2-5; D is perhaps TRBD1 (6 bases). The CDR3 runs 15 residues. Germline V gene sequence: CDR1 MGHDK, CDR2 SYGVNS. V lost 1 base, J lost 4 bases, and 13 bases lay in between. DNA for the CDR3: TGTGCCAGCAGTGAATTCTTGGGGGCGAGAGAGACCCAGTACTTC. It translates to CASSEFLGARETQYF. Together with reference TRBV25-1 and TRBJ2-5, the CDR3 gives the full variable domain: EADIYQTPRYLVIGTGKKITLECSQTMGHDKMYWYQQDPGMELHLIHYSYGVNSTEKGDLSSESTVSRIRTEHFPLTLESARPSHTSQYLCASSEFLGARETQYFGPGTRLLVL.

This rearrangement joins TRBV29-1 to TRBJ1-2; TRBD1 agrees at 10 bases. Germline trimming cut 7 bases from V and 10 bases from J; bases unmatched to any gene: 15. Germline CDR1 and CDR2: SQVTM and ANQGSEA. The CDR3 runs to 14 residues. The CDR3 nucleotides are TGCAGCGCAACCAATTACGTGGGACAGGGGCCCTACACCTTC. Its protein product is CSATNYVGQGPYTF.

The V and J genes are TRBV5-4 and TRBJ2-2; the match to TRBD2 covers 10 bases. Germline loops: CDR1 SGHNT, CDR2 YYREEE (reference sequence). This CDR3 is 18 amino acids long. With V trimmed by 4 bases and J by 5 bases, 14 bases remained unmatched. This CDR3 is CASSPGGAGGPRTGELFF. CDR3 bases: TGTGCCAGCAGCCCCGGGGGAGCGGGGGGGCCTCGGACCGGGGAGCTGTTTTTT.

The V call is TRBV5-4, the J call TRBJ2-7, with a weak D call TRBD1 (6 bases). The ends were cut back, 3 bases at V and 0 bases at J, with 13 bases in the middle. The CDR3 covers 15 residues. In germline, CDR1 is SGHNT, CDR2 YYREEE (reference sequence). DNA of the CDR3: TGTGCCAGCAGCTACCGGGACATCGCCTCCTACGAGCAGTACTTC. Residues: CASSYRDIASYEQYF.